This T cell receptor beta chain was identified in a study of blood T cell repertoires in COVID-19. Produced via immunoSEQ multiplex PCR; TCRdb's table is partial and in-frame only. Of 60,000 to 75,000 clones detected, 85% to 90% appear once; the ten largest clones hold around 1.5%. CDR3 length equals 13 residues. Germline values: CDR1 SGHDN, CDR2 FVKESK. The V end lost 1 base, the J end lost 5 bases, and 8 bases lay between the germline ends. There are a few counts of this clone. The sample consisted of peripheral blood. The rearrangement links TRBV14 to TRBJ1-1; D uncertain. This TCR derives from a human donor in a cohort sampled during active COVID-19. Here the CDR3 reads CASSQARVTEAFF. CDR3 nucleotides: TGTGCCAGCAGCCAAGCGAGGGTGACTGAAGCTTTCTTT.